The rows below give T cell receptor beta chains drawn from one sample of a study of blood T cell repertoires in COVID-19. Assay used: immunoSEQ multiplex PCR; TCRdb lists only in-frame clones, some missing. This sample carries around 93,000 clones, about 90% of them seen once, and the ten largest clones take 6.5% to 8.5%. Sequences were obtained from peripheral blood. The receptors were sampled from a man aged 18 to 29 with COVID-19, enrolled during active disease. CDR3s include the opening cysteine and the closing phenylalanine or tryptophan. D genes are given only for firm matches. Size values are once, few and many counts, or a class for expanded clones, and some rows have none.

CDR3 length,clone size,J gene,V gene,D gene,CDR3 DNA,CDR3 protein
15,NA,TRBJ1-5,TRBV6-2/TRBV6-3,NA,TGTGCCAGCAGTTACGCCGGGAGGTTTGACCAGCCCCAGCATTTT,CASSYAGRFDQPQHF
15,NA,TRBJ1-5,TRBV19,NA,TGTGCCAGTAGTATAGTCAGGGTTGGCAATCAGCCCCAGCATTTT,CASSIVRVGNQPQHF
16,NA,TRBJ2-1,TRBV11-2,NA,TGTGCCAGCAGCTTAGGAGCGGAATCCTCCTACAATGAGCAGTTCTTC,CASSLGAESSYNEQFF
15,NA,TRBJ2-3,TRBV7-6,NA,TGTGCCAGCAGTCGTGGACTGGAAATCACAGATACGCAGTATTTT,CASSRGLEITDTQYF
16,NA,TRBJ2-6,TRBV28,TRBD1,TGTGCCAGCAGGTCTACAGGGGGCCCTGGGGCCAACGTCCTGACTTTC,CASRSTGGPGANVLTF
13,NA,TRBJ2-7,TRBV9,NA,TGTGCCAGCAGCGTTACAACCTCCTACGAGCAGTACTTC,CASSVTTSYEQYF
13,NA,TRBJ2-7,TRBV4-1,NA,TGCGCCAGCAGTCAAGAGACATTGGACGAGCAGTACTTC,CASSQETLDEQYF
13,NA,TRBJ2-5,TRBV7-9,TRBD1,TGTGCCAGCAGCCCGACAGGGATGCAGACCCAGTACTTC,CASSPTGMQTQYF
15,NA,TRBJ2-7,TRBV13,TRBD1,TGTGCCAGCAGCTTAGGAGGACAGGGAACCCACGAGCAGTACTTC,CASSLGGQGTHEQYF
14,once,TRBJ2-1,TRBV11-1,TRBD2,TGTGCCAGCAGCTTAACTAGCGGGATAAATGAGCAGTTCTTC,CASSLTSGINEQFF
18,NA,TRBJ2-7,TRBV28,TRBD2,TGTGCCAGCAGTCCTTTTTCGCGGGCTAGCGGGAGTTCTTACGAGCAGTACTTC,CASSPFSRASGSSYEQYF
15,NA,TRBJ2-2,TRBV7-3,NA,TGTGCCAGCAGCCTCCAGGGTTCGAACACCGGGGAGCTGTTTTTT,CASSLQGSNTGELFF
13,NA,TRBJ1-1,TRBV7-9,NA,TGTGCCAGCAGCTTAAACGTGGAGACTGAAGCTTTCTTT,CASSLNVETEAFF
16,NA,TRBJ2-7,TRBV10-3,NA,TGTGCCATCAGTGAGAGGAGTTGGGGGGGCAGAGTCGAGCAGTACTTC,CAISERSWGGRVEQYF
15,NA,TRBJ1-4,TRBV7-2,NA,TGTGCCAGCAGCCCCTCGGGGGGGGATGGTGAAAAACTGCTTTTT,CASSPSGGDGEKLLF
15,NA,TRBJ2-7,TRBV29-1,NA,TGCAGCGTTGACACAGGGTCTGGCCCTGGTGTGGGGCAGTACTTC,CSVDTGSGPGVGQYF
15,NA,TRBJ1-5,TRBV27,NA,TGTGCCAGCAGGGGAGGAGACAGTAGCAATCAGCCCCAGCATTTT,CASRGGDSSNQPQHF
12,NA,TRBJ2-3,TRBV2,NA,TGTGCCAGCAAACGGGTCACAGATACGCAGTATTTT,CASKRVTDTQYF
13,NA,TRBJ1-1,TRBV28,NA,TGTGCCAGCAGTTTGGGGGCGGACACTGAAGCTTTCTTT,CASSLGADTEAFF
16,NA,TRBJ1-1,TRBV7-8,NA,TGTGCCAGCAGCTTCACAGTATACGGGGGTGGCACTGAAGCTTTCTTT,CASSFTVYGGGTEAFF
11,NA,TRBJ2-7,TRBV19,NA,TGTGCCAGTGGGACATGGAGCGAGCAGTACTTC,CASGTWSEQYF
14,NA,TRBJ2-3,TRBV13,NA,TGTGCCAGCAGCTTAGAGAGGCCTTCAGATACGCAGTATTTT,CASSLERPSDTQYF
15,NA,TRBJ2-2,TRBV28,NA,TGTGCCAGCAGTTTCGACGGGTTTAACACCGGGGAGCTGTTTTTT,CASSFDGFNTGELFF
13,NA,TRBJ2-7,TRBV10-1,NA,TGCGCCAGCAGTGCCGACGGAGCCTACGAGCAGTACTTC,CASSADGAYEQYF
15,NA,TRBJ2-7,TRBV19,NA,TGTGCCAGTAGTATATCAGGGACTGATTACTACGAGCAGTACTTC,CASSISGTDYYEQYF
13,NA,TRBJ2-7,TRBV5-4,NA,TGTGCCAGCAGCTTCCCCTCCTCCTACGAGCAGTACTTC,CASSFPSSYEQYF
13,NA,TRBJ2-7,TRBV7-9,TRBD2,TGTGCCAGCAGCTTTGGGGGAGGGCGGGAGCAGTACTTC,CASSFGGGREQYF
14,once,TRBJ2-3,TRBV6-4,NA,TGTGCCAGTAGCCGGGACTTTGACACAGATACGCAGTATTTT,CASSRDFDTDTQYF
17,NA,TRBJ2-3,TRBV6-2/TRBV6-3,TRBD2,TGTGCCAGCAGTTACTCCCTTGAGCGGGAGGGAGGAGATACGCAGTATTTT,CASSYSLEREGGDTQYF
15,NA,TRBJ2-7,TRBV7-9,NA,TGTGCCAGCAGCTTTTTCCAGGGTAGAGACTACGAGCAGTACTTC,CASSFFQGRDYEQYF
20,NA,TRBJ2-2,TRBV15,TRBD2,TGTGCCACCAGCAGAGAGGGGGGAGCACTAGCGCTAAGGAGGGCCGGGGAGCTGTTTTTT,CATSREGGALALRRAGELFF
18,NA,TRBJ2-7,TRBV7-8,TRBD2,TGTGCCAGCAGCTTACGCGGACTAGCGGGAGTTGGGACCTACGAGCAGTACTTC,CASSLRGLAGVGTYEQYF
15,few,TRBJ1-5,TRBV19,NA,TGTGCCAGTAGTATGAGAGGGTCTAGCAATCAGCCCCAGCATTTT,CASSMRGSSNQPQHF
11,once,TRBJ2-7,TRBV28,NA,TGTGCCAGCAGTTTGGCCCACGAGCAGTACTTC,CASSLAHEQYF
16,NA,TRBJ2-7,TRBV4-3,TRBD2,TGCGCCAGCAGCCAAGAAGGGACTAGCGGGACTGGAGAGCAGTACTTC,CASSQEGTSGTGEQYF
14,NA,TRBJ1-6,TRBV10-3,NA,TGTGCCATCGGGCGGGGGCCTTATAATTCACCCCTCCACTTT,CAIGRGPYNSPLHF
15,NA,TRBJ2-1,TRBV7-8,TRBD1,TGTGCCAGCAGATCCGGGACAGCCCTCTACAATGAGCAGTTCTTC,CASRSGTALYNEQFF
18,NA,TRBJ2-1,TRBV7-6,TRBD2,TGTGCCAGCAGCTTAATGGGTTCTAGCGGGAGAGGTTACAATGAGCAGTTCTTC,CASSLMGSSGRGYNEQFF
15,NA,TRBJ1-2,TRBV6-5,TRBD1,TGTGCCAGCAGTTACGGGACAGGGGAGGCCTATGGCTACACCTTC,CASSYGTGEAYGYTF
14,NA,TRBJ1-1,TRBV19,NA,TGTGCCAGTAGTATAGGCGGGGGGAACACTGAAGCTTTCTTT,CASSIGGGNTEAFF
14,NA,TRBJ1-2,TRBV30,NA,TGTGCCTGGAGTGTAAACCGGGACACCTATGGCTACACCTTC,CAWSVNRDTYGYTF
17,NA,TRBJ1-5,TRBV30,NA,TGTGCCTGGAGTGTACGGGACTCTGCCTTGAGCAATCAGCCCCAGCATTTT,CAWSVRDSALSNQPQHF
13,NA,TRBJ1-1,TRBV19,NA,TGTGCCAGTAGTATAGGACAGTACACTGAAGCTTTCTTT,CASSIGQYTEAFF
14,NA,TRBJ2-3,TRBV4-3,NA,TGCGCCAGCAGCCAAGAGCAGTTCTCAGATACGCAGTATTTT,CASSQEQFSDTQYF
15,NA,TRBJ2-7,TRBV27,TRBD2,TGTGCCAGCAGTTCTGGACTAGCGGGGTCCTACGAGCAGTACTTC,CASSSGLAGSYEQYF
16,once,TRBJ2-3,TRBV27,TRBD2,TGTGCCACCCAACCTCGGGCGGGGGGCGAGACAGATACGCAGTATTTT,CATQPRAGGETDTQYF
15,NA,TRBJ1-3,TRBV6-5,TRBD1,TGTGCCAGCAGAGACAGGGGGAGATCTGGAAACACCATATATTTT,CASRDRGRSGNTIYF